This TCR beta chain was observed in a study of a mutant IDH1 vaccine in newly diagnosed glioma. This CDR3 has 15 residues. Germline-derived CDR1 and CDR2 are MNHEY and SMNVEV (reference sequence). Between the trimmed V and J ends, which lost 3 bases and 0 bases, there was a span of 11 bases. Produced via immunoSEQ multiplex PCR; TCRdb's table is partial and in-frame only. The table includes about 55,000 clones, roughly 80% detected once. To note about this clone: Antigen: not known.

The time point was: week 23, last vaccination. Each dose of the vaccine consisted of 300 ug of mutant IDH1 20-mer peptide, with topical imiquimod. The TCR originated in a man between 40 and 49 years old with glioma. This sequence joins TRBV27 and TRBJ1-1; no clear D gene. The sample here was PBMCs, taken from a glioma patient whose treatment included an IDH1 peptide vaccine. CDR3 bases: TGTGCCAGCAGTTTTCGGCGGAACATGAACACTGAAGCTTTCTTT. This encodes CASSFRRNMNTEAFF.